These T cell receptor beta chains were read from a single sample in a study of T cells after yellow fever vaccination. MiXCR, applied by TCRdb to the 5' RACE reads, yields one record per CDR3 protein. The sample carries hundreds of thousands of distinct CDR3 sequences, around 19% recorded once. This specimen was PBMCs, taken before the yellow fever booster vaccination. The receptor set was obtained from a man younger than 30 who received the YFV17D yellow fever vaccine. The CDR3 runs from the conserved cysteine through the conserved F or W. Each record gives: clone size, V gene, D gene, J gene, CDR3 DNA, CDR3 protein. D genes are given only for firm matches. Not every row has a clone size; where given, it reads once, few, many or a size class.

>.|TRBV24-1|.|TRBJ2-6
TGTGCCACCGCCCCCGGTTCTGGGGCCAACGTCCTGACTTTC
CATAPGSGANVLTF
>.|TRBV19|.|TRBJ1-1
TGTCCGCAGAAGGGGGAAGCTTTCTTT
CPQKGEAFF
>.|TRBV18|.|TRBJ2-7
TGTGCCAGCTCACCACCGACACCCTCCTGGGAGCAGTACTTC
CASSPPTPSWEQYF
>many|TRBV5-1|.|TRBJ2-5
TGCGCCAGCAGCTTGGATTTCGGTTACCAAGAGACCCAGTACTTC
CASSLDFGYQETQYF
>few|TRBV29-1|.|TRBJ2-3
TGCAGCGTTGAGAACAGGGACCGAAACACAGATACGCAGTATTTT
CSVENRDRNTDTQYF
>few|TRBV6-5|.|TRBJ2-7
TGTGCCAGCAGTTATTCCGTTGGTTCCTACGAGCAGTACTTC
CASSYSVGSYEQYF
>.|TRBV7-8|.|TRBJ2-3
TGTGCCAGCAGCCTACACCTAGGGGGCACAGATACGCAGTATTTT
CASSLHLGGTDTQYF
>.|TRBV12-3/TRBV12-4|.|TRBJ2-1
TGTGCCAGCAGTTTATCTCGTCCCCATGAGCAGTTCTTC
CASSLSRPHEQFF
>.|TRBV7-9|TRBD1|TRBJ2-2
TGTGCCAGCAGCGGACAGGCGGCTGAGCTGTTTTTT
CASSGQAAELFF
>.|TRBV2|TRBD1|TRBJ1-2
TGTGCCAGCAGTGAAGCAGGGGGGACAGGTTTGGGCTATGGCTACACCTTC
CASSEAGGTGLGYGYTF
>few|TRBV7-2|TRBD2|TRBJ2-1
TGTGCCAGCAGCTTAGGCAGCGGGGGGGTCAATGAGCAGTTCTTC
CASSLGSGGVNEQFF
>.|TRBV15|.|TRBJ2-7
TGTGCCACCGCAAGCGACCGGTCGCCGACCTACGAGCAGTACTTC
CATASDRSPTYEQYF
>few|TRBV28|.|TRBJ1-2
TGTGCCAGCAGCCGACAGGAGAACTATGGCTACACCTTC
CASSRQENYGYTF
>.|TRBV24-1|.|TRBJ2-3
TGTGCCACCAGTGATTTCAGGGACGAAGGGGATACGCAGTATTTT
CATSDFRDEGDTQYF
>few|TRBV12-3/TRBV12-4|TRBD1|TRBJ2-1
TGTGCCAGCAGACCCGGGACAGGGGTCTACAATGAGCAGTTCTTC
CASRPGTGVYNEQFF
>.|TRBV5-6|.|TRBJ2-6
TGTGCCAGCAGCTTGATATTGCAGCGGTTCTCTGGGGCCAACGTCCTGACTTTC
CASSLILQRFSGANVLTF
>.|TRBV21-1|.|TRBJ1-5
TGTGCCAGCAGCCACGGAGGGGGTTCGAGCAATCAGCCCCAGCATTTT
CASSHGGGSSNQPQHF
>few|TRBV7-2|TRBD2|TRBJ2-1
TGTGCCAGCAGCGGGACTAGTGGGGGGTGGAATGAGCAGTTCTTC
CASSGTSGGWNEQFF
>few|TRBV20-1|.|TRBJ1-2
TGCAGTGCTCCACGCCCGAGGGGGGAGCATGGCTACACCTTC
CSAPRPRGEHGYTF
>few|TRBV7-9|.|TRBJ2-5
TGTGCCAGCAGTCGACAGGCCGAGGGGACCCAGTACTTC
CASSRQAEGTQYF
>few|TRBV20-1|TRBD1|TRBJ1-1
TGCAGTGCGAGCCGGGACAGGGCTGAAGCTTTCTTT
CSASRDRAEAFF
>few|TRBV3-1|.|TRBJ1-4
TGTGCCAGCAGCCAAGATGGCCAGGGGAATGAAAAACTGTTTTTT
CASSQDGQGNEKLFF
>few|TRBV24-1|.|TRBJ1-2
TGTGCCACCAGTGATTATAACTATGGCTACACCTTC
CATSDYNYGYTF
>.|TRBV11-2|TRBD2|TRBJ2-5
TGTGCCAGCAGCTTAGTGGGGCCGGCTAGCGGGGGGTTAAGGGAAGAGACCCAGTACTTC
CASSLVGPASGGLREETQYF
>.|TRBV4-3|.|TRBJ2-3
TGCGCCAGCAGCCAACTCGTAAGGGATACGCAGTATTTT
CASSQLVRDTQYF
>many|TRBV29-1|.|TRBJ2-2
TGCAGCGTTGGCGAGAACACCGGGGAGCTGTTTTTT
CSVGENTGELFF
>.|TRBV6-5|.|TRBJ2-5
TGTGCCAGCAGTTACCGGGGTTCGGAGACCCAGTACTTC
CASSYRGSETQYF
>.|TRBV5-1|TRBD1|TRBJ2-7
TGCGCCAGCAGCTCCCGGACAGGGTTCTACGAGCAGTACTTC
CASSSRTGFYEQYF